This entry lists 15 T cell receptor beta chains sequenced from one sample in a study of cytomegalovirus exposure and HLA in healthy donors. The PCR made use of 60 Vbeta and 13 Jbeta primers. This table comes from immunoSEQ multiplex PCR, and its TCRdb copy is limited to in-frame clones, with some not included. This table has roughly 150,000 clones, 75% appearing once. The source material was PBMCs. The receptors shown here come from a man aged 18 to 30 in good health and CMV-seropositive.

The chain carries TRBV5-1 and TRBJ2-7; 8 nucleotides agree with TRBD1. Germline V gene lookup returns CDR1 SGHRS and CDR2 YFSETQ. CDR3 size: 14 residues. V was clipped by 4 bases and J by 8 bases; unmatched bases: 11. The CDR3 DNA is TGCGCCAGCAGCCTAGGACAGGGCCCACTAAAGCAGTACTTC. As protein: CASSLGQGPLKQYF.

The chain recombines TRBV5-1 with TRBJ2-3, with 8 bases that match TRBD1. Germline CDR1 is SGHRS and CDR2 is YFSETQ. V shed 4 bases, J shed 4 bases, and the junction held 8 bases outside the gene matches. The CDR3 spans 15 residues. Here the CDR3 DNA reads TGCGCCAGCAGCCCTCGACAGGGGTCGGCAGATACGCAGTATTTT. Encoded protein: CASSPRQGSADTQYF.

The chain recombines TRBV19 with TRBJ2-1; tentatively, D is TRBD1 (6 bases). From germline, CDR1 is LNHDA and CDR2 SQIVND (reference sequence). The CDR3 spans 12 residues. V was trimmed by 10 bases and J by 5 bases, leaving 12 bases between them. The CDR3 nucleotides read TGTGCCACCGCGGACAGCAACAATGAGCAGTTCTTC. This encodes CATADSNNEQFF.

The rearrangement joins TRBV9 to TRBJ2-5, with 7 positions matching TRBD1. With 0 bases clipped from V and 5 bases from J, the junction kept 10 bases outside the gene matches. CDR1 and CDR2 from the germline V gene are SGDLS and YYNGEE. This CDR3 contains 16 residues. In DNA form, the CDR3 reads TGTGCCAGCAGCGTAGCCCCACAGGGGATTGAGGAGACCCAGTACTTC. Protein product: CASSVAPQGIEETQYF.

There are a few counts of this clone. The chain is built from TRBV12-5 and TRBJ2-3; 10 nucleotides line up with TRBD1. J lost 4 bases, V lost 8 bases, and 3 bases had no gene match. The length of the CDR3 is 13 residues. CDR1 and CDR2 from the germline V gene are LGHNT and FRNRAP. CDR3 DNA: TGTGCTAGTTCGACAGGGGGCGCAGATACGCAGTATTTT. This translates into CASSTGGADTQYF.

V and J are TRBV25-1 and TRBJ2-3; no clear D. This CDR3 has 11 amino acids. V dropped 7 bases and J dropped 2 bases, with 4 bases sitting between them. Germline V CDR1 and CDR2: MGHDK, SYGVNS. CDR3 nucleotides: TGTGCCAGCACAGACACAGATACGCAGTATTTT. Its translation: CASTDTDTQYF. Supplemented by reference TRBV25-1 and TRBJ2-3, the full variable domain reads EADIYQTPRYLVIGTGKKITLECSQTMGHDKMYWYQQDPGMELHLIHYSYGVNSTEKGDLSSESTVSRIRTEHFPLTLESARPSHTSQYLCASTDTDTQYFGPGTRLTVL.

The rearrangement links TRBV19 to TRBJ1-1; 10 bases map to TRBD1. V lost 6 bases, J lost 1 base, and 2 bases stayed unmatched. CDR1 LNHDA and CDR2 SQIVND come from the germline V gene (reference sequence). The length of the CDR3 is 14 residues. CDR3 protein: CASSRQGANTEAFF. In nucleotides, the CDR3 is TGTGCCAGTAGCAGACAGGGGGCGAACACTGAAGCTTTCTTT.

The chain carries TRBV5-8 and TRBJ1-5, with D unclear. Germline CDR1 SGHTS, CDR2 YDEGEE. CDR3 size: 12 residues. V gave up 2 bases and J gave up 5 bases, with 5 bases separating them. CDR3 residues: CASSFRDQPQHF. CDR3 sequence (DNA): TGTGCCAGCAGCTTCCGAGATCAGCCCCAGCATTTT.

The genes are TRBV9 and TRBJ2-7; no definite D call. The germline V gene has CDR1 SGDLS and CDR2 YYNGEE. The length of the CDR3 is 10 residues. With 7 bases removed from V and 5 bases from J, the gap between germline ends came to 7 bases. The CDR3 DNA reads TGTGCCAGCTCCGGAGACGAGCAGTACTTC. The encoded protein is CASSGDEQYF. Combining the CDR3 with reference TRBV9 and TRBJ2-7 gives the whole variable domain DSGVTQTPKHLITATGQRVTLRCSPRSGDLSVYWYQQSLDQGLQFLIQYYNGEERAKGNILERFSAQQFPDLHSELNLSSLELGDSALYFCASSGDEQYFGPGTRLTVT.

The chain combines TRBV5-1 with TRBJ2-1; D is possibly TRBD2 (5 bases). The CDR3 length is 15 residues. CDR1 is SGHRS, CDR2 YFSETQ, per germline. The germline V and J ends were trimmed by 0 bases and 4 bases, with 11 bases remaining between them. The CDR3 here is CASSLVAGNYNEQFF. The CDR3 nucleotides read TGCGCCAGCAGCTTGGTTGCGGGCAATTACAATGAGCAGTTCTTC.

V usage is TRBV10-1 and J usage is TRBJ2-6; D is undetermined. The germline V gene encodes CDR1 WNHNN and CDR2 SYGVQD (reference sequence). The CDR3 has 15 amino acids. V was cut by 6 bases and J by 0 bases, with 9 bases left in between. The CDR3 DNA reads as TGCGCCAGCAGCCCAGGCCACTCTGGGGCCAACGTCCTGACTTTC. This translates into CASSPGHSGANVLTF.

This chain uses TRBV4-1 with TRBJ2-3; 8 nucleotides align to TRBD2. There are 18 residues in the CDR3. Germline V gene lookup returns CDR1 MGHRA and CDR2 YSYEKL. The J segment lost 0 bases and the V segment lost 1 base, leaving 9 bases of the junction unmatched. The CDR3 region is CASSQVGLAGGSTDTQYF. DNA for the CDR3: TGCGCCAGCAGCCAAGTCGGCCTTGCGGGAGGTAGCACAGATACGCAGTATTTT.

The gene calls are TRBV2 and TRBJ2-1; D gene uncertain. Looked up from germline, CDR1 is SNHLY and CDR2 is FYNNEI. The CDR3 is 12 amino acids. V lost 0 bases and J 7 bases, leaving 4 bases between the germline ends. CDR3 residues: CASSEALNEQFF. In nucleotides, the CDR3 is TGTGCCAGCAGTGAAGCGCTAAATGAGCAGTTCTTC.

The chain is built from TRBV4-2 and TRBJ1-4; maybe TRBD1 (5 bases). The CDR3 is made up of 16 amino acids. Deletions cut 1 base from V and 4 bases from J, with 13 bases between. CDR1 is LGHNA, CDR2 YNFKEQ, per germline. The DNA of the CDR3 is TGTGCCAGCAGCCAAGCCAGGGTGAACCTTAATGAAAAACTGTTTTTT. Residues: CASSQARVNLNEKLFF.

With regard to this clone: Other DNA sequences in this specimen translate into the identical CDR3. This chain joins TRBV6-5 and TRBJ1-1, with TRBD1 matching over 10 bases. V shed 7 bases and J 8 bases; nucleotides not matched to a gene: 10. The CDR3 runs to 14 residues. Germline V gives CDR1 MNHEY, CDR2 SVGAGI. The CDR3 region is CASTPGQGRTEAFF. CDR3 nucleotide sequence: TGTGCCAGCACACCGGGACAGGGGCGGACCGAAGCTTTCTTT.